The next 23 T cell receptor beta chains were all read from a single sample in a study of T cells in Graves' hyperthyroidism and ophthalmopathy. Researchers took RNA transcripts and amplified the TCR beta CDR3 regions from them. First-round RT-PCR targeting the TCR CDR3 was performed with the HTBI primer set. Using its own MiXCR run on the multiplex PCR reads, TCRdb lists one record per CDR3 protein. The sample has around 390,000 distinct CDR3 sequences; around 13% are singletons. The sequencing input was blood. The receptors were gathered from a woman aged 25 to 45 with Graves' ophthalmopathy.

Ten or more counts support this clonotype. The CDR3 is CATSRPDRGPVYGYTF. The CDR3 nucleotides read TGTGCCACCAGCAGACCGGACAGGGGGCCCGTCTATGGCTACACCTTC. The chain uses TRBV15 and TRBJ1-2, with 11 bases fitting TRBD1. This CDR3 has 16 amino acids. J lost 4 bases, V lost 2 bases, and 6 bases had no gene match. Germline V gene lookup returns CDR1 LNHNV and CDR2 YYDKDF (reference sequence). Full variable domain (remainder filled in from reference TRBV15 and TRBJ1-2): DAMVIQNPRYQVTQFGKPVTLSCSQTLNHNVMYWYQQKSSQAPKLLFHYYDKDFNNEADTPDNFQSRRPNTSFCFLDIRSPGLGDTAMYLCATSRPDRGPVYGYTFGSGTRLTVV.

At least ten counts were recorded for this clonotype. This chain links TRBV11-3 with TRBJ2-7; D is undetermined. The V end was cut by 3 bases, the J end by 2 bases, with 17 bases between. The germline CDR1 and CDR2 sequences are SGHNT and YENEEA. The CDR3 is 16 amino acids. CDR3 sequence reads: CASSFPPDSGAYEQYF. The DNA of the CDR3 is TGTGCCAGCAGCTTCCCCCCCGACTCAGGAGCCTACGAGCAGTACTTC.

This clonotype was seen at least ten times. CDR3 coding DNA: TGTGCCAGCAGCTTTTTCCAGGGGGACACCGGGGAGCTGTTTTTT. Its translation is CASSFFQGDTGELFF. The V and J genes are TRBV5-6 and TRBJ2-2; 7 nucleotides line up with TRBD1. V lost 2 bases and J lost 3; bases outside the gene matches: 4. Germline V gene lookup returns CDR1 SGHDT and CDR2 YYEEEE. The CDR3 contains 15 residues.

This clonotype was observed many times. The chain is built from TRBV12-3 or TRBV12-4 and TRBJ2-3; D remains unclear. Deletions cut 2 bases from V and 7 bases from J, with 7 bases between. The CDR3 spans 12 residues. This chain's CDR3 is CASSLIFNTQYF. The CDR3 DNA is TGTGCCAGCAGTTTAATCTTTAATACGCAGTATTTT.

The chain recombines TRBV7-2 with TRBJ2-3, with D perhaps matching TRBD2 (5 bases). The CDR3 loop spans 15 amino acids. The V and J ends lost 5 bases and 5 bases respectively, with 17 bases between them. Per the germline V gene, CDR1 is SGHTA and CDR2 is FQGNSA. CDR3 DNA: TGTGCCAGCAGCCTTAGGACTCCCCTCGGAGATACGCAGTATTTT. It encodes CASSLRTPLGDTQYF. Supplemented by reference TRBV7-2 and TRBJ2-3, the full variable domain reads GAGVSQSPSNKVTEKGKDVELRCDPISGHTALYWYRQSLGQGLEFLIYFQGNSAPDKSGLPSDRFSAERTGGSVSTLTIQRTQQEDSAVYLCASSLRTPLGDTQYFGPGTRLTVL.

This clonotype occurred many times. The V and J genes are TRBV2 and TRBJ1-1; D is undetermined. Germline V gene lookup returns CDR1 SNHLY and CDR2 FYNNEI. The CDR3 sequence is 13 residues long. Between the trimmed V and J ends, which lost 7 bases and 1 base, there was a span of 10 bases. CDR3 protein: CASTRRENTEAFF. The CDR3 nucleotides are TGTGCCAGCACTCGCAGAGAGAACACTGAAGCTTTCTTT.

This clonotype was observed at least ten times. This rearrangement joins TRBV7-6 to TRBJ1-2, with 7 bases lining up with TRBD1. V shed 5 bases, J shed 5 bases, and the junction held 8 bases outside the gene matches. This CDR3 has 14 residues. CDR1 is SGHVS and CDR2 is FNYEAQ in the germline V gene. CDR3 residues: CASSPPGQSYGYTF. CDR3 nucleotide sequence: TGTGCCAGCAGCCCACCGGGACAGAGTTATGGCTACACCTTC.

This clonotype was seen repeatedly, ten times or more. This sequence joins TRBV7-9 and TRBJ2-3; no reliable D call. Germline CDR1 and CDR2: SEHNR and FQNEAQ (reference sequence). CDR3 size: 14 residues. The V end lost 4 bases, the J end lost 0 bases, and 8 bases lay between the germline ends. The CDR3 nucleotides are TGTGCCAGCAGCTCCATGACTAGCACAGATACGCAGTATTTT. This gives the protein CASSSMTSTDTQYF.

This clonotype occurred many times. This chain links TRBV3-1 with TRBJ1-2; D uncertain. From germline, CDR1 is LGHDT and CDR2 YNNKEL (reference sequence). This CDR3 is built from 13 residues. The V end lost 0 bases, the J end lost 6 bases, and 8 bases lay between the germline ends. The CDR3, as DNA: TGTGCCAGCAGCCAAGAAACGCTAGATGGCTACACCTTC. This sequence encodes CASSQETLDGYTF.

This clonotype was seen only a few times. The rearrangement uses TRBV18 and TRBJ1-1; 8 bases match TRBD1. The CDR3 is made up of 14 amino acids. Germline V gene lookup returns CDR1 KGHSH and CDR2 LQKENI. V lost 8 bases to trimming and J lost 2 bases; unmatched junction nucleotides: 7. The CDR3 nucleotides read TGTGCCAGCCGGTCCAGGGGGCGAAACACTGAAGCTTTCTTT. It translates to CASRSRGRNTEAFF.

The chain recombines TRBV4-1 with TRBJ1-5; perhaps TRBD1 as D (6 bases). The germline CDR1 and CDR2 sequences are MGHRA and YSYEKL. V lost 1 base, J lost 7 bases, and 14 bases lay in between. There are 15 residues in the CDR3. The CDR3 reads CASSQGQGRGQPQHF. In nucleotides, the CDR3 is TGCGCCAGCAGCCAAGGGCAGGGGCGGGGGCAGCCCCAGCATTTT.

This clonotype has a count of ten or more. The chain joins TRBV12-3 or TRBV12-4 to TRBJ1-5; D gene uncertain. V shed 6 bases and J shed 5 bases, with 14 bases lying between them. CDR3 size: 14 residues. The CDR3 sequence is CASRPQETHQPQHF. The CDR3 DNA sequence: TGTGCCAGCAGGCCCCAGGAGACACATCAGCCCCAGCATTTT.

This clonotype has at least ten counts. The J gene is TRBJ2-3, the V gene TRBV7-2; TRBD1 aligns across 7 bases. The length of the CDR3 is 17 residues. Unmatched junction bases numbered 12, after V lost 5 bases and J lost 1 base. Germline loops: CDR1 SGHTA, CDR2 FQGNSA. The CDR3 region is CASSPPRQGFGTDTQYF. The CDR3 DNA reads TGTGCCAGCAGCCCGCCTAGACAGGGTTTTGGCACAGATACGCAGTATTTT. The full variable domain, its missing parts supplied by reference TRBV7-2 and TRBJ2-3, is GAGVSQSPSNKVTEKGKDVELRCDPISGHTALYWYRQSLGQGLEFLIYFQGNSAPDKSGLPSDRFSAERTGGSVSTLTIQRTQQEDSAVYLCASSPPRQGFGTDTQYFGPGTRLTVL.

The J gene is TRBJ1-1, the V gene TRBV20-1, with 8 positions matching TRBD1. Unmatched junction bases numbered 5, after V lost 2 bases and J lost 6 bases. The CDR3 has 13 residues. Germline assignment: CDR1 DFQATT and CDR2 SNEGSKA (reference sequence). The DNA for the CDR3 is TGCAGTGCTAGAACAGGGGGGCTTCCTGAAGCTTTCTTT. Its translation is CSARTGGLPEAFF.

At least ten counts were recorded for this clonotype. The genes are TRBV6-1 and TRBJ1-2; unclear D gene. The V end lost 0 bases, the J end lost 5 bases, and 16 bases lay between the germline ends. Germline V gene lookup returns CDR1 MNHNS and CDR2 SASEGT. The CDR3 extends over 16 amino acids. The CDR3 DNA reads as TGTGCCAGCAGTGAAGCTATTGAGCTCTGGGGATATGGCTACACCTTC. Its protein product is CASSEAIELWGYGYTF.

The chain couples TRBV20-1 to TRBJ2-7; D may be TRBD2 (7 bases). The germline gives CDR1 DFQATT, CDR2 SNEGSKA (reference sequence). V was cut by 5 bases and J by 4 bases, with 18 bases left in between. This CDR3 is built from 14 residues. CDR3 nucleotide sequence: TGCAGTGCTGGGGAGGGACCGGGGGCATACGAGCAGTACTTC. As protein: CSAGEGPGAYEQYF.

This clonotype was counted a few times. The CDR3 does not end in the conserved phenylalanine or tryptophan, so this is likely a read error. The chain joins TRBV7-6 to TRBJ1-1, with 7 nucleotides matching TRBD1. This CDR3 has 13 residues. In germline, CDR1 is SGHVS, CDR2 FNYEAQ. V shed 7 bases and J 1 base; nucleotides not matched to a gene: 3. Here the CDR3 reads CASTQGENTEAFS. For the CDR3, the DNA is TGTGCCAGCACCCAGGGGGAGAACACTGAAGCTTTCTCT.

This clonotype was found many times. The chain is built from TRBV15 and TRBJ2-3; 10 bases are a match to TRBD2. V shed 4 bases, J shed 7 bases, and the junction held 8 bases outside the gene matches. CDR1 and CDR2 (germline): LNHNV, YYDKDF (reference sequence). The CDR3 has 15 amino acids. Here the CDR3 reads CATSKSGGGGNTQYF. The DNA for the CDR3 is TGTGCCACCAGCAAAAGCGGGGGGGGAGGGAATACGCAGTATTTT.

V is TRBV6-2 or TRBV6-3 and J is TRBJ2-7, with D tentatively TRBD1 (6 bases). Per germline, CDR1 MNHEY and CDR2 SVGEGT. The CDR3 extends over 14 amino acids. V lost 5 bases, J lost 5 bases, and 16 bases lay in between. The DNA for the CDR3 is TGTGCCAGCAGTAAGAACAGGGTTGGCGACGAGCAGTACTTC. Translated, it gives CASSKNRVGDEQYF.

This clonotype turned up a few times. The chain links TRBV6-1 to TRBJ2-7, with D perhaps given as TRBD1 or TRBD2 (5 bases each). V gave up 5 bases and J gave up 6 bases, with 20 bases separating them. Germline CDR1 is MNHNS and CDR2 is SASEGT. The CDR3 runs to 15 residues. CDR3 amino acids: CASSPPGTWASEQYF. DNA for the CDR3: TGTGCCAGCAGTCCCCCCGGGACCTGGGCCTCCGAGCAGTACTTC.

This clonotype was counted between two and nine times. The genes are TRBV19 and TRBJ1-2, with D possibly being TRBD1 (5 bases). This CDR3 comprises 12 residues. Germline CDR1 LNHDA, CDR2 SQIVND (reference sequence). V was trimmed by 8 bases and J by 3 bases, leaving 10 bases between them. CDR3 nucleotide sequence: TGTGCCAGTTACGGGACCTACTATGGCTACACCTTC. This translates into CASYGTYYGYTF.

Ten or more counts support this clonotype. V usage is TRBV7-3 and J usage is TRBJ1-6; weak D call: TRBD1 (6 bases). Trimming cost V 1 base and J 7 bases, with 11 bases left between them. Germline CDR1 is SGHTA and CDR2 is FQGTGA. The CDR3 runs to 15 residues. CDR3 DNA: TGTGCCAGCAGCTTAAAAGGCAGGGGCAATTCACCCCTCCACTTT. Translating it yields CASSLKGRGNSPLHF.

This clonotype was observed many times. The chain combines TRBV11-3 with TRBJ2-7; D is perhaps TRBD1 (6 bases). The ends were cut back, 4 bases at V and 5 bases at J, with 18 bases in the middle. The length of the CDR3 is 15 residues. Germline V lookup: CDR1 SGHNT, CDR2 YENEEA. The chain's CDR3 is CASSSPGSGEHEQYF. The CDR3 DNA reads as TGTGCCAGCAGCTCACCGGGCTCAGGGGAACACGAGCAGTACTTC.